This T cell receptor beta chain was documented in a study of CD8+CD57+ T cells in acquired aplastic anemia. Overall study findings and caveats: Patients and controls shared 25 to 30 CD8+ CDR3 sequences.

The CDR3 runs 13 residues. V was cut by 6 bases and J by 13 bases, with 16 bases left in between. Of note for this clonotype: Its antigen is currently unknown.

Profiling of TCR beta VDJ combinations and CDR3 sequences used genomic DNA as template. TCRdb ran MiXCR on the reads and lists one entry per CDR3 protein. The repertoire holds 260,000 or so distinct CDR3 sequences, with 70% to 85% as singletons. Flow cytometry had shown expanded CD8+CD57+ cells in the patients chosen for sequencing. The patients all had a severe acquired aplastic anemia diagnosis. The TCR comes from a human donor with aplastic anemia. The chain links TRBV7-1 to TRBJ1-6; unclear D gene. TRBV7-1 falls under the ORF class, with uncertain function. The sample comprised sorted CD4+, CD8+, or CD8+CD57+ T cells (not recorded which) from PBMCs. CDR3 protein: CASRPRGEGPLHF. The CDR3 DNA reads as TGTGCCAGCAGACCCCGCGGGGAAGGGCCCCTCCACTTT.